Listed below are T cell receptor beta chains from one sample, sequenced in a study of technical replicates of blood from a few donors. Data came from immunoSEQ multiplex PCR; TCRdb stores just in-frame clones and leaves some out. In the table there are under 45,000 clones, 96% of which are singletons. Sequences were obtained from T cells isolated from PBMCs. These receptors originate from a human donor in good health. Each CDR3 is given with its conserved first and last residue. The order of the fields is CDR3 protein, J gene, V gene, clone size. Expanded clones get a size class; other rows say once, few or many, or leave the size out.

cdr3_aa: CASSLAVGTDTQYF
j_call: TRBJ2-3
v_call: TRBV7-9
clone_size: .

cdr3_aa: CASSQEEALNEQFF
j_call: TRBJ2-1
v_call: TRBV4-2
clone_size: .

cdr3_aa: CASSLGPIGYEQYF
j_call: TRBJ2-7
v_call: TRBV7-7
clone_size: .

cdr3_aa: CASRDRGGTDTQYF
j_call: TRBJ2-3
v_call: TRBV28
clone_size: .

cdr3_aa: CASSVAGGYEQYF
j_call: TRBJ2-7
v_call: TRBV6-1
clone_size: .

cdr3_aa: CASRFGTYTDTQYF
j_call: TRBJ2-3
v_call: TRBV19
clone_size: .

cdr3_aa: CSVPGQGPGYTF
j_call: TRBJ1-2
v_call: TRBV29-1
clone_size: .

cdr3_aa: CASSLGPGQPNTEAFF
j_call: TRBJ1-1
v_call: TRBV13
clone_size: .

cdr3_aa: CASSLNGGQPQHF
j_call: TRBJ1-5
v_call: TRBV7-3
clone_size: .

cdr3_aa: CASSLSDNEKLFF
j_call: TRBJ1-4
v_call: TRBV11-2
clone_size: .

cdr3_aa: CSVEVRLAGMINEQFF
j_call: TRBJ2-1
v_call: TRBV29-1
clone_size: .

cdr3_aa: CSVSTGEGYTF
j_call: TRBJ1-2
v_call: TRBV29-1
clone_size: .

cdr3_aa: CASSIPGIYYEQYF
j_call: TRBJ2-7
v_call: TRBV19
clone_size: .

cdr3_aa: CASSTGQGWGNTEAFF
j_call: TRBJ1-1
v_call: TRBV9
clone_size: .

cdr3_aa: CASSLARATNEKLFF
j_call: TRBJ1-4
v_call: TRBV11-2
clone_size: .

cdr3_aa: CASSPGSVRGTDTQYF
j_call: TRBJ2-3
v_call: TRBV5-4
clone_size: .

cdr3_aa: CASGQTGYHNEQFF
j_call: TRBJ2-1
v_call: TRBV27
clone_size: .

cdr3_aa: CASSQDPRTGPGTDTQYF
j_call: TRBJ2-3
v_call: TRBV4-2
clone_size: .

cdr3_aa: CASTLGGTSGRDTQYF
j_call: TRBJ2-3
v_call: TRBV4-1
clone_size: once

cdr3_aa: CASSYGTSGTYEQYF
j_call: TRBJ2-7
v_call: TRBV6-5
clone_size: once

cdr3_aa: CASSLALQSKQFF
j_call: TRBJ2-1
v_call: TRBV11-1
clone_size: .

cdr3_aa: CASGRETQYF
j_call: TRBJ2-5
v_call: TRBV28
clone_size: .

cdr3_aa: CASSPAQTGTFSYEQYF
j_call: TRBJ2-7
v_call: TRBV18
clone_size: .